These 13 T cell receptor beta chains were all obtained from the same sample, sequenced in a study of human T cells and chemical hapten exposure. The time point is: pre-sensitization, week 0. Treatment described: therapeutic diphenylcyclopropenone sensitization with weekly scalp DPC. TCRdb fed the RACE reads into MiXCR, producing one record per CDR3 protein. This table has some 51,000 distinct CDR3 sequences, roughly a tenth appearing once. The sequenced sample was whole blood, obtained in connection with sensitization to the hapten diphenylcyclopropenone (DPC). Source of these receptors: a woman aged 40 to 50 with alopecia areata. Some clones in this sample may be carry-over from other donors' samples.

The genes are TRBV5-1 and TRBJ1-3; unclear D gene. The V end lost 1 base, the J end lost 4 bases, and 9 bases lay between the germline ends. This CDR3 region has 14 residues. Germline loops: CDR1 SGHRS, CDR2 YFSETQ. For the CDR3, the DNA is TGCGCCAGCAGCTTGCGGAGCGAGGGAAACACCATATATTTT. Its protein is CASSLRSEGNTIYF.

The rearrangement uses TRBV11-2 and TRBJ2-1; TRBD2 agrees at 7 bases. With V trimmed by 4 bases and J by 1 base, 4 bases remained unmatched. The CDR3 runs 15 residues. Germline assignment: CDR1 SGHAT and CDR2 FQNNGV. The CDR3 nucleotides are TGTGCCAGCAGCTCCCGGACTAGTTCCTACAATGAGCAGTTCTTC. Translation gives CASSSRTSSYNEQFF.

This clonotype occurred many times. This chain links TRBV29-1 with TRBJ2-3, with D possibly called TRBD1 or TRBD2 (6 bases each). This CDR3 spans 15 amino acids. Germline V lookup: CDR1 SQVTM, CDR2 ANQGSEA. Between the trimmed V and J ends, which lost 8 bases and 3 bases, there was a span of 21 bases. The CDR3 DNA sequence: TGCAGCACGAAGGGGGGCCCTCTTGGTACAGATACGCAGTATTTT. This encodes CSTKGGPLGTDTQYF.

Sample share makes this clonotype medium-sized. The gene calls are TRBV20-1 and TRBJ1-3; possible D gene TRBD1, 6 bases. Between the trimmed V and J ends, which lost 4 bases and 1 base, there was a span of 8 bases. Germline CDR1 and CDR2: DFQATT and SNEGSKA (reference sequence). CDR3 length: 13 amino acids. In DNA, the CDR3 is TGCAGTGCTAACGACAGGTCTGGAAACACCATATATTTT. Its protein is CSANDRSGNTIYF.

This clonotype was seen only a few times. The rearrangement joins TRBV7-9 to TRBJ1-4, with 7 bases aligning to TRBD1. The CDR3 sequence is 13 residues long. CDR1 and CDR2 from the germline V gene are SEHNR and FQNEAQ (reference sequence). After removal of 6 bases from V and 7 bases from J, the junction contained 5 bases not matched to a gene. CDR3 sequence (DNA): TGTGCCAGCAGTGACAGGGTTGTTGAAAAACTGTTTTTT. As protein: CASSDRVVEKLFF.

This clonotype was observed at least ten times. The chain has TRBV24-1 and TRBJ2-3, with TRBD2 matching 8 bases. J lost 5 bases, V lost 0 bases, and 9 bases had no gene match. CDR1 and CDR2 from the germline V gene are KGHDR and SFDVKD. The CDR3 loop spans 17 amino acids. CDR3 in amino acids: CATSDLGSGVIGDTQYF. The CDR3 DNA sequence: TGTGCCACCAGTGATTTGGGTAGCGGGGTGATTGGAGATACGCAGTATTTT.

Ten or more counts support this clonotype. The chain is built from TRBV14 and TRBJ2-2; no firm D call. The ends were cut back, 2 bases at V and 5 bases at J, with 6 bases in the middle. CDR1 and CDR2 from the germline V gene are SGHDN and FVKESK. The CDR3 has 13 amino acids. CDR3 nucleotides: TGTGCCAGCAGCCAAACGTGGACCGGGGAGCTGTTTTTT. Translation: CASSQTWTGELFF.

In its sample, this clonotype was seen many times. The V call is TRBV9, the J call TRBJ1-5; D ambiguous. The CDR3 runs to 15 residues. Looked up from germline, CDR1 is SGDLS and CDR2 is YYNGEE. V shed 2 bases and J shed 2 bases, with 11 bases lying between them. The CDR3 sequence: CASSVSAEGNQPQHF. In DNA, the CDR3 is TGTGCCAGCAGCGTCTCCGCCGAGGGCAATCAGCCCCAGCATTTT.

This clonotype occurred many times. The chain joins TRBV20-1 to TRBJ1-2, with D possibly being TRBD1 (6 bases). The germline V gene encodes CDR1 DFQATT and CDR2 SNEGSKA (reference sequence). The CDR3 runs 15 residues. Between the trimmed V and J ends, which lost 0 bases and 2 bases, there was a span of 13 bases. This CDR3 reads CSARDAGTQNYGYTF. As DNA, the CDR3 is TGCAGTGCTAGAGATGCCGGGACACAAAACTATGGCTACACCTTC.

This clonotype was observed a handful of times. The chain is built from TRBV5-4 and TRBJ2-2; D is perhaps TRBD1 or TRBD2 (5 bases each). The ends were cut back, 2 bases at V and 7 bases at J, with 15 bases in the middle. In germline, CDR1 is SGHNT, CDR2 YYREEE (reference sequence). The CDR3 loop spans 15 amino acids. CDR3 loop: CASSFSGRKIGELFF. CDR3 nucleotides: TGTGCCAGCAGCTTTTCGGGGCGAAAAATCGGGGAGCTGTTTTTT.

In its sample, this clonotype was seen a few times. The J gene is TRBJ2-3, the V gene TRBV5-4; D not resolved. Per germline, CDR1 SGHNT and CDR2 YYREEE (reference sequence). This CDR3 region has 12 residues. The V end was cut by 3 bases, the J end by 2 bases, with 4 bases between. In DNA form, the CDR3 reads TGTGCCAGCAGCTACTCCACAGATACGCAGTATTTT. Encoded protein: CASSYSTDTQYF.

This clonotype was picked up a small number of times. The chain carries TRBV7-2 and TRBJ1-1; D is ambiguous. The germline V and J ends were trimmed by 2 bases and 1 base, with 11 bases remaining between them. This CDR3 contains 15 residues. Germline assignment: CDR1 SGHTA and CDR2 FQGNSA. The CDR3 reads CASSLSIGGNTEAFF. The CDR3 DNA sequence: TGTGCCAGCAGCTTAAGTATCGGCGGGAACACTGAAGCTTTCTTT.

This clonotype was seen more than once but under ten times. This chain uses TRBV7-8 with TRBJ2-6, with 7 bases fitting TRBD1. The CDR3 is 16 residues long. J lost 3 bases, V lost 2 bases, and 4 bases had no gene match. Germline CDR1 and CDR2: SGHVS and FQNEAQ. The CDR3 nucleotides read TGTGCCAGCAGCTTACAAGGGGGCATTGGGGCCAACGTCCTGACTTTC. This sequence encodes CASSLQGGIGANVLTF. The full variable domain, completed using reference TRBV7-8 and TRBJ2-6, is GAGVSQSPRYKVAKRGQDVALRCDPISGHVSLFWYQQALGQGPEFLTYFQNEAQLDKSGLPSDRFFAERPEGSVSTLKIQRTQQEDSAVYLCASSLQGGIGANVLTFGAGSRLTVL.